This T cell receptor (beta chain) was found in a study of cytotoxic CD8 clonotypes in ibrutinib-treated CLL. The study, taken as a whole, reports: Clonality went up at ibrutinib response and then declined back toward baseline at progression.

Details on this clone: Antigen unknown.

There are 14 residues in the CDR3. Germline V gene data show CDR1 as SGHAT and CDR2 as FQNNGV. The V end was cut by 0 bases, the J end by 4 bases, with 10 bases between. Data came from immunoSEQ multiplex PCR; TCRdb stores just in-frame clones and leaves some out. This table has tens of thousands of clones, about 81% appearing once. TCR beta libraries used 1.5 to 2.5 micrograms of genomic DNA from cryopreserved PBMCs. This chain links TRBV11-2 with TRBJ2-7, with D uncertain. The material was PBMCs, obtained before ibrutinib treatment. The TCR sequence derives from a human donor with chronic lymphocytic leukemia. This CDR3 is CASSLDALRYEQYF. The CDR3 coding sequence is TGTGCCAGCAGCTTAGATGCGCTACGTTACGAGCAGTACTTC.